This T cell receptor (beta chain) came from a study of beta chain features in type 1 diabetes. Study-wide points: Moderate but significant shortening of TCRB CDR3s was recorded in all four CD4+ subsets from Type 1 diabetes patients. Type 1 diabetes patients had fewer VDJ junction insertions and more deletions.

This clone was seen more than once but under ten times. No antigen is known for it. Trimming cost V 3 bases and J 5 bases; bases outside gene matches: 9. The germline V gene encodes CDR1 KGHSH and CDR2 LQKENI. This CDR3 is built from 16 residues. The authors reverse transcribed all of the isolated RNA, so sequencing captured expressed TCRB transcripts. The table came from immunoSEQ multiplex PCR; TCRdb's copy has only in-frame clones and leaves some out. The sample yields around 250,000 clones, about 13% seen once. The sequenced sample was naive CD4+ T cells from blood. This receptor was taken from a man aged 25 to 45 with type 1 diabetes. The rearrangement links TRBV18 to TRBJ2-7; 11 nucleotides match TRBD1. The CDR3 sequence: CASSPQGQGVVHEQYF. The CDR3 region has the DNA TGTGCCAGCTCACCCCAGGGACAGGGGGTAGTCCACGAGCAGTACTTC. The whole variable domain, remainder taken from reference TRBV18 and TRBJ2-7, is NAGVMQNPRHLVRRRGQEARLRCSPMKGHSHVYWYRQLPEEGLKFMVYLQKENIIDESGMPKERFSAEFPKEGPSILRIQQVVRGDSAAYFCASSPQGQGVVHEQYFGPGTRLTVT.